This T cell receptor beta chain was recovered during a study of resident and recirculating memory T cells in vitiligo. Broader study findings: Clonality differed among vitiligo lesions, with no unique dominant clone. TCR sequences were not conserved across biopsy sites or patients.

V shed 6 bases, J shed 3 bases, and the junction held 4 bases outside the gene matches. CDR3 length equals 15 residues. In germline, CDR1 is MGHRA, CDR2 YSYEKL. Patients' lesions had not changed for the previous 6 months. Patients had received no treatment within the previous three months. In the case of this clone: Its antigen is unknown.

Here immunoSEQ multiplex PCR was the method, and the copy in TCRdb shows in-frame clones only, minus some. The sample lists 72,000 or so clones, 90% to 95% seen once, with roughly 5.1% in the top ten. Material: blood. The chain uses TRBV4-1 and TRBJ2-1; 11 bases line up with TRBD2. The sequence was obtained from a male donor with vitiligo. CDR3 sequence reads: CASRLTSGSYNEQFF. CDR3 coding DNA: TGCGCCAGCAGACTAACTAGCGGGAGCTACAATGAGCAGTTCTTC.